The 30 T cell receptor beta chains in this list originate from one sample, sequenced in a study of T cells in Graves' hyperthyroidism and ophthalmopathy. Using RNA transcripts as the source, TCR beta CDR3 regions were amplified. When the TCR CDR3 underwent first-round RT-PCR, the HTBI primer set was used. From the multiplex PCR reads, TCRdb called clonotypes with MiXCR, one entry per CDR3 protein. This table holds approximately 400,000 distinct CDR3 sequences, approximately 14% found once. The sample comprised blood. The receptors were gathered from a woman aged 18 to 35 with Graves' hyperthyroidism.

This clonotype turned up a few times. This sequence joins TRBV15 and TRBJ2-3; 8 bases match TRBD1. After removal of 6 bases from V and 2 bases from J, the junction contained 10 bases not matched to a gene. Germline V CDR1 and CDR2: LNHNV, YYDKDF (reference sequence). The CDR3 extends over 16 amino acids. This chain's CDR3 is CATRGDRGPYTDTQYF. CDR3 nucleotides: TGTGCCACCAGAGGCGACAGGGGTCCGTACACAGATACGCAGTATTTT.

There are many counts of this clonotype. J is TRBJ2-5 and V is TRBV7-2; 10 bases match TRBD2. The V segment lost 6 bases and the J segment 2 bases; nucleotides outside the gene matches: 3. CDR3 length equals 14 residues. Germline CDR1 and CDR2: SGHTA and FQGNSA. CDR3 in DNA: TGTGCCAGCAGTCTTAGCGGGGGGCAAGAGACCCAGTACTTC. Protein sequence: CASSLSGGQETQYF.

The table lists this clonotype with many counts. V and J are TRBV20-1 and TRBJ2-3; 7 nucleotides match TRBD2. This CDR3 has 14 amino acids. V dropped 7 bases and J dropped 1; count of bases not matched to a gene: 8. Germline CDR1 reads DFQATT; CDR2 reads SNEGSKA (reference sequence). The CDR3 region is CSVGGGRGTDTQYF. DNA for the CDR3: TGCAGTGTCGGTGGCGGGAGAGGCACAGATACGCAGTATTTT.

This clonotype appeared many times. The chain is built from TRBV5-1 and TRBJ1-3; D not resolved. Trimming removed 0 bases from V and 0 bases from J, with 4 bases in between. Germline V gene lookup returns CDR1 SGHRS and CDR2 YFSETQ. The CDR3 runs 14 residues. DNA for the CDR3: TGCGCCAGCAGCTTGGCCAGCTCTGGAAACACCATATATTTT. This sequence encodes CASSLASSGNTIYF.

There are many counts of this clonotype. The V and J genes are TRBV15 and TRBJ1-5; D call uncertain. The CDR3 sequence is 14 residues long. CDR1 is LNHNV and CDR2 is YYDKDF in the germline V gene (reference sequence). Trimming took off 1 base at V and 5 bases at J, with 9 bases between the two ends. CDR3 nucleotide sequence: TGTGCCACCAGCAGAGGATTGGGCGATCAGCCCCAGCATTTT. Protein sequence: CATSRGLGDQPQHF. Full variable domain (remainder filled in from reference TRBV15 and TRBJ1-5): DAMVIQNPRYQVTQFGKPVTLSCSQTLNHNVMYWYQQKSSQAPKLLFHYYDKDFNNEADTPDNFQSRRPNTSFCFLDIRSPGLGDTAMYLCATSRGLGDQPQHFGDGTRLSIL.

Many counts were recorded for this clonotype. This sequence joins TRBV7-2 and TRBJ2-2; 10 bases align to TRBD2. Trimming cost V 1 base and J 5 bases; bases outside gene matches: 4. Germline V lookup: CDR1 SGHTA, CDR2 FQGNSA. The length of the CDR3 is 16 residues. The CDR3: CASSLELAGRTGELFF. The CDR3 coding sequence is TGTGCCAGCAGCTTAGAACTAGCGGGAAGGACCGGGGAGCTGTTTTTT.

The rearrangement uses TRBV10-3 and TRBJ2-7; TRBD2 aligns across 7 bases. Germline CDR1 and CDR2: ENHRY and SYGVKD. V shed 2 bases and J 7 bases; nucleotides not matched to a gene: 11. The CDR3 consists of 15 residues. In DNA form, the CDR3 reads TGTGCCATCAGTGAGATAGCGGGCAGGCAGGGTGAGCAGTACTTC. Its translation: CAISEIAGRQGEQYF.

V and J are TRBV14 and TRBJ2-1; 9 nucleotides agree with TRBD2. The J segment lost 2 bases and the V segment lost 0 bases, leaving 5 bases of the junction unmatched. CDR1 and CDR2 from the germline V gene are SGHDN and FVKESK. This CDR3 region has 17 residues. The CDR3 bases are TGTGCCAGCAGCCAAGATAACGGACTAGCGACCTACAATGAGCAGTTCTTC. Amino acid sequence: CASSQDNGLATYNEQFF.

This clonotype was detected many times. The chain recombines TRBV11-2 with TRBJ1-2; no clear D. Trimming shortened V by 5 bases and J by 6 bases, and 28 bases separated the two germline ends. Germline V lookup: CDR1 SGHAT, CDR2 FQNNGV. There are 18 residues in the CDR3. The chain's CDR3 is CASSLSTLRPATFDGYTF. For the CDR3, the DNA is TGTGCCAGCAGCCTCAGTACACTCCGCCCGGCCACTTTCGATGGCTACACCTTC.

This clonotype has just a few counts. The J gene is TRBJ1-2, the V gene TRBV28; D unresolved. Per germline, CDR1 MDHEN and CDR2 SYDVKM. Trimming left V 4 bases short and J 4 bases short, with 10 bases between. This CDR3 has 13 amino acids. DNA for the CDR3: TGTGCCAGCAGTTGGACCGGGTCCTATGGCTACACCTTC. It specifies CASSWTGSYGYTF.

This clonotype appeared once. The V call is TRBV7-8, the J call TRBJ2-2; the D is unclear. Germline V lookup: CDR1 SGHVS, CDR2 FQNEAQ. This CDR3 is 12 amino acids long. Deletions cut 6 bases from V and 6 bases from J, with 8 bases between. The CDR3 loop is CASSESPGELFF. CDR3 in DNA: TGTGCCAGCAGTGAATCCCCCGGGGAGCTGTTTTTT.

For this clonotype: Since a much larger clone is just one base distant, this may be a read error. No conserved phenylalanine or tryptophan ends this CDR3, so it is likely a read error. The chain is built from TRBV28 and TRBJ1-1, with a tentative D call TRBD1 (5 bases). This CDR3 has 16 residues. Germline V CDR1 and CDR2: MDHEN, SYDVKM. Trimming left V 6 bases short and J 0 bases short, with 17 bases between. This CDR3 reads CASSLGVSRVNTEAFL. The CDR3 region has the DNA TGTGCCAGCAGCTTAGGGGTCTCCAGGGTGAACACTGAAGCTTTCCTT.

This chain links TRBV7-3 with TRBJ1-1; D remains unclear. Trimming took off 1 base at V and 1 base at J, with 10 bases between the two ends. Germline V gene lookup returns CDR1 SGHTA and CDR2 FQGTGA. This CDR3 comprises 15 residues. CDR3 loop: CASSLNSAGNTEAFF. The CDR3 region has the DNA TGTGCCAGCAGCTTAAATTCCGCAGGGAACACTGAAGCTTTCTTT.

This clonotype turned up a few times. This rearrangement joins TRBV6-4 to TRBJ1-1; 7 nucleotides align to TRBD1. Germline assignment: CDR1 MRHNA and CDR2 SNTAGT. The CDR3 loop spans 16 amino acids. J was trimmed by 0 bases and V by 8 bases; bases with no gene match: 12. The CDR3 coding sequence is TGTGCCAGCGGGGGGACAGTTTGGTCCATGAACACTGAAGCTTTCTTT. The encoded protein is CASGGTVWSMNTEAFF.

This clonotype was counted ten times or more. This chain links TRBV20-1 with TRBJ1-2; the D is unclear. Trimming pared 6 bases from V and 6 bases from J, leaving 17 bases between. The germline V gene encodes CDR1 DFQATT and CDR2 SNEGSKA (reference sequence). CDR3 length equals 13 residues. In DNA form, the CDR3 reads TGCAGTGCCACAAACTCAGAAAAGCATGGCTACACCTTC. Translated, it gives CSATNSEKHGYTF.

This clonotype occurred a few times. The genes are TRBV2 and TRBJ1-3, with 8 bases fitting TRBD1. CDR3 length: 19 residues. Germline CDR1 is SNHLY and CDR2 is FYNNEI. J lost 0 bases, V lost 2 bases, and 12 bases had no gene match. The CDR3 region has the DNA TGTGCCAGCAGTGAAAGTGGCAGGGGGCGCCCCTCCTCTGGAAACACCATATATTTT. Translation: CASSESGRGRPSSGNTIYF.

The chain combines TRBV27 with TRBJ1-6; a weak D match, TRBD1 (5 bases). Trimming took off 0 bases at V and 10 bases at J, with 16 bases between the two ends. Per germline, CDR1 MNHEY and CDR2 SMNVEV (reference sequence). This CDR3 has 16 amino acids. In DNA form, the CDR3 reads TGTGCCAGCAGTTTATCGATGTACGGGGGTGACTCACCCCTCCACTTT. It codes for CASSLSMYGGDSPLHF.

The chain recombines TRBV28 with TRBJ2-2; TRBD1 or TRBD2 may be the D gene (5 bases each). Germline V gives CDR1 MDHEN, CDR2 SYDVKM. The CDR3 is made up of 13 amino acids. Trimming removed 7 bases from V and 4 bases from J, with 10 bases in between. The CDR3 nucleotides read TGTGCCAGCATCGAGGGGAGCACCGGGGAGCTGTTTTTT. Encoded protein: CASIEGSTGELFF.

This rearrangement joins TRBV20-1 to TRBJ1-1; no clear D gene. V was clipped by 0 bases and J by 1 base, with 6 bases between them. Germline CDR1 is DFQATT and CDR2 is SNEGSKA (reference sequence). The CDR3 spans 13 residues. The DNA of the CDR3 is TGCAGTGCTAGAGATGGACGGAACACTGAAGCTTTCTTT. This encodes CSARDGRNTEAFF.

This clonotype was found many times. The V gene is TRBV7-2, the J gene TRBJ2-7; D not resolved. Trimming removed 5 bases from V and 0 bases from J, with 14 bases in between. This CDR3 is 15 amino acids long. Germline CDR1 SGHTA, CDR2 FQGNSA. The CDR3 protein is CASSPRTFGSYEQYF. The CDR3 DNA reads as TGTGCCAGCAGCCCCCGTACATTCGGCTCCTACGAGCAGTACTTC.

This clonotype was seen ten or more times. V gene TRBV12-3 or TRBV12-4 combines with J gene TRBJ1-2; D is uncertain. Deletions cut 2 bases from V and 1 base from J, with 5 bases between. The CDR3 contains 13 residues. CDR3 loop: CASSLNSNYGYTF. CDR3 DNA: TGTGCCAGCAGTTTAAACAGTAACTATGGCTACACCTTC.

The chain is built from TRBV19 and TRBJ2-1, with D perhaps matching TRBD2 (5 bases). Germline loops: CDR1 LNHDA, CDR2 SQIVND (reference sequence). CDR3 length: 14 amino acids. The germline V and J ends were trimmed by 6 bases and 6 bases, with 15 bases remaining between them. CDR3 region: CASSTGERANEQFF. CDR3 DNA: TGTGCCAGTAGCACCGGGGAAAGGGCCAATGAGCAGTTCTTC.

This clonotype was detected ten times or more. The V gene is TRBV2, the J gene TRBJ2-2; D ambiguous. V was cut by 8 bases and J by 1 base, with 11 bases left in between. The CDR3 is 14 amino acids. The germline V gene encodes CDR1 SNHLY and CDR2 FYNNEI. The CDR3 loop is CASPGPLNTGELFF. CDR3 nucleotide sequence: TGTGCCAGCCCCGGGCCTTTGAACACCGGGGAGCTGTTTTTT. The complete variable domain, with remaining parts taken from reference TRBV2 and TRBJ2-2, reads EPEVTQTPSHQVTQMGQEVILRCVPISNHLYFYWYRQILGQKVEFLVSFYNNEISEKSEIFDDQFSVERPDGSNFTLKIRSTKLEDSAMYFCASPGPLNTGELFFGEGSRLTVL.

The J gene is TRBJ1-1, the V gene TRBV7-9; D ambiguous. Germline loops: CDR1 SEHNR, CDR2 FQNEAQ (reference sequence). CDR3 size: 15 residues. Trimming removed 4 bases at V and 4 bases at J, with 16 bases between. CDR3 sequence (DNA): TGTGCCAGCAGCTCCCTCACCAGCCTGGGCACTGAAGCTTTCTTT. Protein: CASSSLTSLGTEAFF.

This clonotype has a handful of counts. V gene TRBV5-1 combines with J gene TRBJ2-7; D perhaps matches TRBD1 (7 bases). CDR1 and CDR2 (germline): SGHRS, YFSETQ. CDR3 length: 14 residues. Deletions cut 5 bases from V and 6 bases from J, with 18 bases between. In DNA form, the CDR3 reads TGCGCCAGCAGGCGGGACAGAGCCGGGTCCGAGCAGTACTTC. Translating it yields CASRRDRAGSEQYF. Full variable domain (rest looked up from reference TRBV5-1 and TRBJ2-7): KAGVTQTPRYLIKTRGQQVTLSCSPISGHRSVSWYQQTPGQGLQFLFEYFSETQRNKGNFPGRFSGRQFSNSRSEMNVSTLELGDSALYLCASRRDRAGSEQYFGPGTRLTVT.

The chain carries TRBV28 and TRBJ2-5; 7 nucleotides match TRBD2. This CDR3 is built from 18 residues. The J segment lost 1 base and the V segment lost 7 bases, leaving 18 bases of the junction unmatched. The germline V gene has CDR1 MDHEN and CDR2 SYDVKM. CDR3 sequence: CASTRGALTASGQETQYF. The CDR3 DNA follows: TGTGCCAGCACCCGTGGGGCCCTGACGGCTAGCGGCCAAGAGACCCAGTACTTC.

The rearrangement links TRBV5-6 to TRBJ2-1, with D unclear. Germline loops: CDR1 SGHDT, CDR2 YYEEEE. This CDR3 is 16 amino acids long. Trimming pared 0 bases from V and 8 bases from J, leaving 18 bases between. The CDR3 DNA follows: TGTGCCAGCAGCTTGGCCCGACCGACCATTATCCATGAGCAGTTCTTC. Translated: CASSLARPTIIHEQFF.

V usage is TRBV11-2 and J usage is TRBJ2-6; 12 bases are shared with TRBD2. CDR1 and CDR2 (germline): SGHAT, FQNNGV. The CDR3 is 19 residues long. The trim removed 5 bases at V and 0 bases at J, leaving 8 bases unmatched. This CDR3 reads CASSQLLAGGLSGANVLTF. CDR3 in DNA: TGTGCCAGCAGCCAACTCCTAGCGGGGGGGCTCTCTGGGGCCAACGTCCTGACTTTC.

CDR3 DNA sequence: TGTGCCAGCAGCTCCCCGGGACTAGCGGGAGGGTCGGGTGAGCAGTTCTTC. It is translated as CASSSPGLAGGSGEQFF. The genes are TRBV7-2 and TRBJ2-1, with TRBD2 matching over 16 bases. The germline gives CDR1 SGHTA, CDR2 FQGNSA. V lost 4 bases, J lost 9 bases, and 9 bases stayed unmatched. This CDR3 is built from 17 residues.

This clonotype was recorded many times. The chain uses TRBV7-9 and TRBJ2-3; unclear D gene. The CDR3 is made up of 14 amino acids. Germline assignment: CDR1 SEHNR and CDR2 FQNEAQ (reference sequence). V was trimmed by 7 bases and J by 3 bases, leaving 14 bases between them. The CDR3 region has the DNA TGTGCCAGCACCACCCATGGGGTTACAGATACGCAGTATTTT. Protein product: CASTTHGVTDTQYF.